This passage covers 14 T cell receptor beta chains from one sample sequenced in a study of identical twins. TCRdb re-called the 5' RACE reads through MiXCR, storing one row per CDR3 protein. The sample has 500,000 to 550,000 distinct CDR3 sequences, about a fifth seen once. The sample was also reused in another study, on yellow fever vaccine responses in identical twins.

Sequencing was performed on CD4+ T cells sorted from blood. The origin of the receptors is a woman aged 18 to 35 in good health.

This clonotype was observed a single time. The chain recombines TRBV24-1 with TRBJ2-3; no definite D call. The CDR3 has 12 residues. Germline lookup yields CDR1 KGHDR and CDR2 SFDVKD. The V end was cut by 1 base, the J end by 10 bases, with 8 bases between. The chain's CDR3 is CATSDFRNAQYF. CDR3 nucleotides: TGTGCCACCAGTGATTTTAGGAACGCGCAGTATTTT.

The CDR3 DNA reads as TGTGCCAGCAGCCCACGAGCAGGGATCGAGGGGTCACCCCTCCACTTT. Encoded protein: CASSPRAGIEGSPLHF. The chain employs TRBV5-6 and TRBJ1-6; D possibly corresponds to TRBD1 (5 bases). This CDR3 contains 16 residues. Germline V gene data show CDR1 as SGHDT and CDR2 as YYEEEE. Trimming pared 4 bases from V and 10 bases from J, leaving 21 bases between.

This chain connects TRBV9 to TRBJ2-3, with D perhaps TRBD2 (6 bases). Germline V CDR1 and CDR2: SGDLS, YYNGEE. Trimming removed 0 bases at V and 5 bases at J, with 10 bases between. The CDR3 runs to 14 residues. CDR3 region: CASSVGPAGDTQYF. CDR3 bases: TGTGCCAGCAGCGTAGGTCCAGCGGGAGATACGCAGTATTTT.

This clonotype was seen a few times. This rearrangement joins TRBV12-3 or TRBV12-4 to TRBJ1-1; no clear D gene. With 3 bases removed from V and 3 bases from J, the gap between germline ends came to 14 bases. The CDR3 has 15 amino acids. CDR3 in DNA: TGTGCCAGCAGTTTTCGGGCCACGGGTTACACTGAAGCTTTCTTT. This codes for CASSFRATGYTEAFF.

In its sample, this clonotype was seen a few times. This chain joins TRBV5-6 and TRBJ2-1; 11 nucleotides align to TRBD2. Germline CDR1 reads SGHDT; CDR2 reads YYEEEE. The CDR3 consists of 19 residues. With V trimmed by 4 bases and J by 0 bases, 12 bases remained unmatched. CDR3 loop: CASSNVVLAGGYSYNEQFF. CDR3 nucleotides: TGTGCCAGCAGCAATGTGGTGCTAGCGGGGGGTTACTCCTACAATGAGCAGTTCTTC.

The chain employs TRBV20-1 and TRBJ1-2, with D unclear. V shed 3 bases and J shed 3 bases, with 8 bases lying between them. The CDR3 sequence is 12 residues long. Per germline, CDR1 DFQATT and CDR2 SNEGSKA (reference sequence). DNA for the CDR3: TGCAGTGCTAGTGACGTTGACTATGGCTACACCTTC. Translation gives CSASDVDYGYTF.

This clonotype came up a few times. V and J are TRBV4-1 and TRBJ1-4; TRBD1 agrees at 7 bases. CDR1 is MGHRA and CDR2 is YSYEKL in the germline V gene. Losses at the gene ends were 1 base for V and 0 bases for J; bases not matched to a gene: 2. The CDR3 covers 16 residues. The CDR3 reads CASSQAGGATNEKLFF. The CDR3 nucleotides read TGCGCCAGCAGCCAAGCAGGGGGGGCAACTAATGAAAAACTGTTTTTT.

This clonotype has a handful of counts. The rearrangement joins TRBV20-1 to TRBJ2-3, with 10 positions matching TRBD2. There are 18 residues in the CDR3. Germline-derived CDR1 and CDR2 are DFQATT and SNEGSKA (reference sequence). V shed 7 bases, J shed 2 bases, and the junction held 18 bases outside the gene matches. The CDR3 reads CSVKKSSGGPTNTDTQYF. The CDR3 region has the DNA TGCAGTGTCAAAAAAAGTAGCGGGGGGCCGACGAACACAGATACGCAGTATTTT.

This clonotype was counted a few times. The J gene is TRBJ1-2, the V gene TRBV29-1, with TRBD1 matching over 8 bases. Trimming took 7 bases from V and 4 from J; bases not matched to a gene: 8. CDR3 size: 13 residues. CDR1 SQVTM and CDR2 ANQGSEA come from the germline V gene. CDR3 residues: CSARGRGLYGYTF. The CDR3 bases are TGCAGCGCCAGGGGCAGGGGGCTCTATGGCTACACCTTC.

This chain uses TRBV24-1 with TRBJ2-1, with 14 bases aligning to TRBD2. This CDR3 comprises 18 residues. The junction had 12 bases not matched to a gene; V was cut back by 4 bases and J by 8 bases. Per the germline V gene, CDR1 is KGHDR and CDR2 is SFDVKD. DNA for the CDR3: TGTGCCACCAGTGACCTTGGGACTAGCGGGAGTAGTGGCCATGAGCAGTTCTTC. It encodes CATSDLGTSGSSGHEQFF.

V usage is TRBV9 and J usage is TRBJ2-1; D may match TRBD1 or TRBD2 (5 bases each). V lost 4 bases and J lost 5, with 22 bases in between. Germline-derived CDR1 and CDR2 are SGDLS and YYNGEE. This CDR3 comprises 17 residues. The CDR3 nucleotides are TGTGCCAGCAGCCCCTCCCCCGGGCAGGGAGTCAACAATGAGCAGTTCTTC. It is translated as CASSPSPGQGVNNEQFF.

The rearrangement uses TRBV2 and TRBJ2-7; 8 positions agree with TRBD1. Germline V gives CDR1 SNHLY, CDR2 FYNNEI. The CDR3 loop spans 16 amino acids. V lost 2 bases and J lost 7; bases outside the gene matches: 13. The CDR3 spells CASSESFWGQAVEQYV. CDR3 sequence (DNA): TGTGCCAGCAGTGAATCATTCTGGGGACAGGCGGTGGAGCAGTACGTC.

CDR3 region: CAISGREGVQTQYF. DNA of the CDR3: TGTGCCATCAGTGGCCGCGAGGGGGTCCAGACCCAGTACTTC. This chain connects TRBV10-3 to TRBJ2-5; weak D call: TRBD1 (6 bases). Trimming cost V 4 bases and J 6 bases, with 15 bases left between them. The CDR3 length is 14 residues. CDR1 and CDR2 (germline): ENHRY, SYGVKD.

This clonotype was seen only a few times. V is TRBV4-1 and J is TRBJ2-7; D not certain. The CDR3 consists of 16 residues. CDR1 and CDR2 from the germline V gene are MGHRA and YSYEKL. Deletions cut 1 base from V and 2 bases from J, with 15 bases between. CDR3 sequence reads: CASSQGILTLPYEQYF. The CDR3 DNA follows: TGCGCCAGCAGCCAAGGGATACTGACTTTGCCCTACGAGCAGTACTTC.